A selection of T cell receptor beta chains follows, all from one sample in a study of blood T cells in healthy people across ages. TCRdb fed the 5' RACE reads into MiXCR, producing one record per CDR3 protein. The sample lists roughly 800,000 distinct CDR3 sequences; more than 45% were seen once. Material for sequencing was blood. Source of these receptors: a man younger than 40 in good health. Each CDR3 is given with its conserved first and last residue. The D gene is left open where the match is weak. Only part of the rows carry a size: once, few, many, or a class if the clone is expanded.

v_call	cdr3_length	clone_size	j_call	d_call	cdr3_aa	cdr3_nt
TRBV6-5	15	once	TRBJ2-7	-	CASSYLAREVDEQYF	TGTGCCAGCAGTTACCTCGCGAGGGAGGTCGACGAGCAGTACTTC
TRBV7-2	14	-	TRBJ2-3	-	CASSARPSTDTQYF	TGTGCCAGCAGCGCTAGACCCTCTACAGATACGCAGTATTTT
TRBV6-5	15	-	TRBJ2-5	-	CASSYSIERQETQYF	TGTGCCAGCAGTTACTCGATCGAGCGGCAAGAGACCCAGTACTTC
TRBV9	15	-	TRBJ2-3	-	CASSVVGTSTDTQYF	TGTGCCAGCAGCGTAGTTGGAACTAGCACAGATACGCAGTATTTT
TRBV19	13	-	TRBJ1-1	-	CASKRNTNTEAFF	TGTGCCAGTAAAAGGAATACGAACACTGAAGCTTTCTTT
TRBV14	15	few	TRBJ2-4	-	CASSQDIIEVWIQYF	TGTGCCAGCAGCCAAGATATTATCGAAGTCTGGATTCAGTACTTC
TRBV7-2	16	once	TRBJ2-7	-	CAGCSPGLDPTYEQYF	TGTGCCGGCTGCTCCCCAGGTCTCGACCCCACCTACGAGCAGTACTTC
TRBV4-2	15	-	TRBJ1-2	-	CASSQGRAQGYGYTF	TGTGCCAGCAGCCAAGGAAGAGCGCAGGGATATGGCTACACCTTC
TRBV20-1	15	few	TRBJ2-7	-	CSARPPGGGSYEQYF	TGCAGTGCTAGACCCCCCGGGGGCGGCTCCTACGAGCAGTACTTC
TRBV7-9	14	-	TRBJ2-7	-	CASSFGRAGREQYF	TGTGCCAGCAGCTTCGGGCGGGCTGGGAGAGAGCAGTACTTC
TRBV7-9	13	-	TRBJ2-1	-	CASSPGHLNEQFF	TGTGCCAGCAGCCCAGGACACCTCAATGAGCAGTTCTTC
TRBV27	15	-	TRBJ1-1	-	CASSSSLSRASEAFF	TGTGCCAGCAGTTCCTCGTTAAGCAGGGCCAGTGAAGCTTTCTTT
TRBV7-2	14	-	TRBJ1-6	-	CASSRQPDNSPLHF	TGTGCCAGCAGCCGCCAGCCCGATAATTCACCCCTCCACTTT
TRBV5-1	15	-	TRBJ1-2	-	CASSLVFNDNYGYTF	TGCGCCAGCAGCTTGGTTTTCAACGATAACTATGGCTACACCTTC
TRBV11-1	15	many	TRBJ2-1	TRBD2	CASSLGSGTYNEQFF	TGTGCCAGCAGCTTGGGTAGCGGGACCTACAATGAGCAGTTCTTC
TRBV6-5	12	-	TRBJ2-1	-	CASSAIYNEQLF	TGTGCCAGCAGTGCGATTTACAATGAGCAGTTATTC
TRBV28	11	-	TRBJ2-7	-	CASRGFAEQYF	TGTGCCAGTAGGGGTTTTGCCGAGCAGTACTTC
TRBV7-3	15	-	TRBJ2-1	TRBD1	CASSLRGQGSSEQFF	TGTGCCAGCAGCTTAAGGGGACAGGGGTCGAGTGAGCAGTTCTTC
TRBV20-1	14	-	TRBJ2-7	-	CSAKRGTDDPLQYF	TGCAGTGCAAAGCGGGGGACAGATGATCCTCTACAGTACTTC
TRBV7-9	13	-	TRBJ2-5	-	CASSYGPVETQYF	TGTGCCAGCAGCTATGGTCCCGTGGAGACCCAGTACTTC
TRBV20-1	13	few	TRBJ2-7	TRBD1	CSVTTGSSYEQYF	TGCAGTGTGACGACAGGGTCATCCTACGAGCAGTACTTC
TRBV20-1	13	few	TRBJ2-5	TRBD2	CSARASGKETQYF	TGCAGTGCTAGGGCTAGCGGGAAGGAGACCCAGTACTTC
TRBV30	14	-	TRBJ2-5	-	CAWTAGSLQETQYF	TGTGCCTGGACGGCGGGCAGTCTACAAGAGACCCAGTACTTC
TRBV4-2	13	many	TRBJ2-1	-	CASSQQSDNEQFF	TGTGCCAGCAGCCAGCAGTCGGACAATGAGCAGTTCTTC
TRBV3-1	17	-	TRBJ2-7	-	CASSQEMRGFAYYEQYF	TGTGCCAGCAGCCAAGAGATGCGAGGATTCGCCTACTACGAGCAGTACTTC
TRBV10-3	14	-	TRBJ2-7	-	CAIAAGVLDNEQYF	TGTGCCATCGCCGCAGGGGTATTGGACAATGAGCAGTACTTC
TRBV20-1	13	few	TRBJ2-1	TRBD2	CSATGTNYNEQFF	TGCAGTGCGACCGGGACTAACTACAATGAGCAGTTCTTC
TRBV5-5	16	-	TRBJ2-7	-	CASSLGGAHFSYEQYF	TGTGCCAGCAGCTTGGGGGGCGCTCATTTCTCCTACGAGCAGTACTTC
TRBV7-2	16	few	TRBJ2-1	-	CASSFNRDSRYNEQFF	TGTGCCAGCAGCTTCAACCGGGACTCCAGGTACAATGAGCAGTTCTTC
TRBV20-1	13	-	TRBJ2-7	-	CSAEGPSSYEQYF	TGCAGTGCTGAGGGACCGAGTTCCTACGAGCAGTACTTC
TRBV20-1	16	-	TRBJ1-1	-	CSARGQALGGGTEAFF	TGCAGTGCTAGAGGACAGGCCCTAGGGGGTGGGACTGAAGCTTTCTTT
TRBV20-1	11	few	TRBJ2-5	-	CSARDWRTQYF	TGCAGTGCTAGAGATTGGAGGACCCAGTACTTC
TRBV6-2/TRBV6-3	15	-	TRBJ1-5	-	CASSPDGVFGQPQHF	TGTGCCAGCAGTCCCGACGGTGTGTTCGGTCAGCCCCAGCATTTT
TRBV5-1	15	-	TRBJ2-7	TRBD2	CASSLGRAGIDEQYF	TGCGCCAGCAGCTTGGGACGAGCGGGAATAGACGAGCAGTACTTC
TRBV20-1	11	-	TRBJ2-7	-	CSASQAGEQYF	TGCAGTGCTAGTCAGGCCGGCGAGCAGTACTTC
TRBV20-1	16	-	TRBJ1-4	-	CSARAFGTAGNEKLFF	TGCAGTGCTAGAGCATTCGGGACCGCGGGGAATGAAAAACTGTTTTTT
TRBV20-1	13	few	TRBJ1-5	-	CSAGGRLNQPQHF	TGCAGTGCCGGAGGACGGCTTAATCAGCCCCAGCATTTT
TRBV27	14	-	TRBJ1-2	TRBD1	CASSQTGGGSRYTF	TGTGCCAGCAGTCAGACAGGGGGCGGGTCTCGCTACACCTTC
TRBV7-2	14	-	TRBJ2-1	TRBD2	CASSLYGGANEQFF	TGTGCCAGCAGCTTATACGGGGGGGCTAATGAGCAGTTCTTC
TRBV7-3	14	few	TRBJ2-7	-	CASSLGDEDYEQYF	TGTGCCAGCAGCTTAGGGGACGAAGACTACGAGCAGTACTTC
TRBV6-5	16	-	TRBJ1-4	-	CASSSTGFATNEKLFF	TGTGCCAGCAGTTCGACAGGTTTCGCCACTAATGAAAAACTGTTTTTT
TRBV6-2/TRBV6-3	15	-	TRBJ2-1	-	CASRDNSVYYNEQFF	TGTGCCAGCAGAGATAATAGCGTTTACTACAATGAGCAGTTCTTC
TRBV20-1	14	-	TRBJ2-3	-	CSAALGMGTDTQYF	TGCAGTGCTGCCCTGGGGATGGGCACAGATACGCAGTATTTT
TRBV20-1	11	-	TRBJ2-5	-	CSATEYNEQYF	TGCAGTGCCACGGAATACAATGAGCAGTACTTC
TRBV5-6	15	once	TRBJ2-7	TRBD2	CASSLGPGRANEQYF	TGTGCCAGCAGCTTGGGCCCCGGGAGGGCGAACGAGCAGTACTTC
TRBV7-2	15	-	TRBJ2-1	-	CASSLLSSSNNEQFF	TGTGCCAGCAGCCTCCTGAGTTCGTCCAACAATGAGCAGTTCTTC
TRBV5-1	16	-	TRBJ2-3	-	CASSLAVRGATDTQYF	TGCGCCAGCAGCTTGGCCGTTAGGGGCGCGACAGATACGCAGTATTTT
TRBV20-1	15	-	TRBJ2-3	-	CSARDGGMSSWGQYF	TGCAGTGCTAGAGATGGCGGGATGTCTTCCTGGGGGCAGTATTTT
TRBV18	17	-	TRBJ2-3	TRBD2	CASSPRLQAGVTDTQYF	TGTGCCAGCTCACCCCGGCTCCAAGCGGGGGTGACAGATACGCAGTATTTT
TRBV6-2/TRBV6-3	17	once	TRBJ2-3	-	CASTKRDRPRSTDTQYF	TGTGCCAGCACCAAACGCGACCGCCCAAGAAGCACAGATACGCAGTATTTT
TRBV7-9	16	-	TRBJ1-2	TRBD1	CASSLDRTGLGYGYTF	TGTGCCAGCAGCTTAGATCGGACAGGCTTAGGCTATGGCTACACCTTC
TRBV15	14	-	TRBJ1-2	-	CATATLHNNYGYTF	TGTGCCACCGCTACACTCCATAATAACTATGGCTACACCTTC
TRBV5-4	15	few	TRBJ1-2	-	CASSLERGANYGYTF	TGTGCCAGCAGCTTGGAAAGGGGGGCTAACTATGGCTACACCTTC
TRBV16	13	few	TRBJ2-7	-	CASSLLPQYEQYF	TGTGCCAGCAGTCTTCTACCCCAGTACGAGCAGTACTTC
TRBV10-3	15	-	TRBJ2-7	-	CAISESREYDYEQYF	TGTGCCATCAGTGAGTCTCGAGAGTACGACTACGAGCAGTACTTC
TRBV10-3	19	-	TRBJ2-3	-	CAISESGLVFARAPDTQYF	TGTGCCATCAGTGAGTCGGGTCTAGTTTTCGCCCGTGCCCCAGATACGCAGTATTTT
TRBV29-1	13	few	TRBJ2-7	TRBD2	CSVGGGGSYEQYF	TGCAGCGTTGGCGGCGGGGGGTCCTACGAGCAGTACTTC
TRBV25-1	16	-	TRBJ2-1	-	CASRRPRLAMRNEQFF	TGTGCCAGCAGACGACCGAGGCTAGCGATGAGGAATGAGCAGTTCTTC